One sample yielded the 19 T cell receptor beta chains listed below, sequenced in a study of cytomegalovirus exposure and HLA in healthy donors. PCR amplification relied on 60 Vbeta primers (plus 13 Jbeta primers). The protocol was immunoSEQ multiplex PCR, while the TCRdb copy is restricted to in-frame clones and leaves out a portion. The top ten clones hold 5% to 7% of a sample with under 200,000 clones, 75% to 85% of them seen once. Sequencing was carried out using PBMCs. The receptor source for this set is a man aged 50-60 years in good health and CMV-seropositive.

The J gene is TRBJ2-1, the V gene TRBV2; TRBD2 aligns across 14 bases. Unmatched junction bases numbered 4, after V lost 6 bases and J lost 6 bases. The CDR3 sequence is 15 residues long. In germline, CDR1 is SNHLY, CDR2 FYNNEI. CDR3 in amino acids: CASRVGTSGSNEQFF. The CDR3 region has the DNA TGTGCCAGCAGAGTTGGGACTAGCGGGAGCAATGAGCAGTTCTTC.

This sequence joins TRBV19 and TRBJ1-6, with TRBD1 identical over 7 bases. CDR3 length: 15 residues. Germline-derived CDR1 and CDR2 are LNHDA and SQIVND (reference sequence). The V segment lost 5 bases and the J segment 7 bases; nucleotides outside the gene matches: 8. CDR3: CASSGPGQPNSPLHF. CDR3 DNA: TGTGCCAGTAGTGGGCCGGGACAGCCGAATTCACCCCTCCACTTT.

This clone was recorded only once. This chain connects TRBV6-5 to TRBJ2-3; TRBD1 agrees at 8 bases. This CDR3 comprises 13 residues. Germline lookup yields CDR1 MNHEY and CDR2 SVGAGI. J gave up 7 bases and V 6 bases, and 6 bases lay outside the gene matches. The CDR3 sequence: CASSGTGRYTQYF. In DNA form, the CDR3 reads TGTGCCAGCAGCGGGACAGGCCGATATACGCAGTATTTT.

The rearrangement joins TRBV10-3 to TRBJ1-1, with 9 positions matching TRBD1. Unmatched junction bases numbered 6, after V lost 7 bases and J lost 6 bases. CDR3 length: 13 amino acids. The germline V gene has CDR1 ENHRY and CDR2 SYGVKD. The chain's CDR3 is CAIKRQGDPEAFF. DNA for the CDR3: TGTGCCATCAAGCGACAGGGGGACCCTGAAGCTTTCTTT.

The chain carries TRBV9 and TRBJ2-1; 11 bases line up with TRBD1. The CDR3 contains 19 residues. V was pared by 0 bases and J by 0 bases, with 8 bases of the junction left unmatched. Germline loops: CDR1 SGDLS, CDR2 YYNGEE. The CDR3 coding sequence is TGTGCCAGCAGCGTAGAGGGACAGGGGGTATATAGCTCCTACAATGAGCAGTTCTTC. Amino acid sequence: CASSVEGQGVYSSYNEQFF.

This rearrangement joins TRBV19 to TRBJ2-5; 10 nucleotides align to TRBD2. V dropped 4 bases and J dropped 5; count of bases not matched to a gene: 7. The CDR3 consists of 15 residues. Germline lookup yields CDR1 LNHDA and CDR2 SQIVND (reference sequence). The CDR3: CASSTKASGGETQYF. The CDR3 DNA follows: TGTGCCAGTAGTACAAAGGCTAGCGGGGGTGAGACCCAGTACTTC.

The chain uses TRBV5-6 and TRBJ1-2, with D unresolved. CDR1 is SGHDT, CDR2 YYEEEE, per germline. Trimming cost V 1 base and J 0 bases, with 7 bases left between them. This CDR3 contains 14 residues. CDR3 nucleotide sequence: TGTGCCAGCAGCTTGAGTACAGCTAACTATGGCTACACCTTC. Translated: CASSLSTANYGYTF.

This chain uses TRBV5-4 with TRBJ1-2; 9 nucleotides match TRBD1. The V and J ends lost 5 bases and 2 bases, in that order; junction bases with no gene match: 7. The length of the CDR3 is 15 residues. Per germline, CDR1 SGHNT and CDR2 YYREEE (reference sequence). The CDR3 is CASSSAGTGNYGYTF. The CDR3 bases are TGTGCCAGCAGTTCTGCCGGGACAGGGAACTATGGCTACACCTTC.

A few counts support this clone. V gene TRBV7-9 combines with J gene TRBJ2-6, with D maybe TRBD1 (5 bases). The germline V gene encodes CDR1 SEHNR and CDR2 FQNEAQ (reference sequence). This CDR3 region has 16 residues. Trimming left V 1 base short and J 0 bases short, with 7 bases between. The CDR3 DNA reads as TGTGCCAGCAGCTTAGAAAGGGGCTCTGGGGCCAACGTCCTGACTTTC. The encoded protein is CASSLERGSGANVLTF.

The chain recombines TRBV5-4 with TRBJ2-5; 8 bases match TRBD2. The CDR3 length is 14 residues. Germline V CDR1 and CDR2: SGHNT, YYREEE (reference sequence). The V gene end was trimmed by 5 bases and the J gene end by 3 bases; junction bases not matched to a gene: 6. The CDR3 loop is CASSFGTREETQYF. The DNA of the CDR3 is TGTGCCAGCAGTTTTGGGACTAGGGAAGAGACCCAGTACTTC.

V is TRBV21-1 and J is TRBJ1-5. TRBV21-1 corresponds to a pseudogene. This CDR3 has 19 residues. CDR3 DNA sequence: TGTGCCAGCAGCCGGGGGGGAAAATTCGGTTTGGACCTCAATCAGCCCCAGCATTTT. Translated: CASSRGGKFGLDLNQPQHF.

This chain links TRBV6-8 with TRBJ1-5; the match to TRBD1 covers 7 bases. This CDR3 comprises 16 residues. In germline, CDR1 is MNHGY, CDR2 SAAAGT. The V and J ends lost 5 bases and 2 bases, in that order; junction bases with no gene match: 9. As DNA, the CDR3 is TGTGCCAGCAGTACAGATCGACAGGGCCGCAATCAGCCCCAGCATTTT. As protein: CASSTDRQGRNQPQHF.

The chain recombines TRBV2 with TRBJ2-1, with D possibly TRBD1 on 6 matching bases. The CDR3 totals 12 residues. Germline CDR1 SNHLY, CDR2 FYNNEI. V dropped 10 bases and J dropped 1 base, with 8 bases sitting between them. The CDR3 coding sequence is TGTGCCATTACAGGGTCCTACAATGAGCAGTTCTTC. Translating it yields CAITGSYNEQFF.

The chain has TRBV2 and TRBJ1-4; a weak D match, TRBD1 (5 bases). Looked up from germline, CDR1 is SNHLY and CDR2 is FYNNEI. The V end was cut by 6 bases, the J end by 0 bases, with 8 bases between. The CDR3 consists of 14 residues. CDR3 residues: CASRTATTNEKLFF. CDR3 coding DNA: TGTGCCAGCAGGACAGCCACAACTAATGAAAAACTGTTTTTT.

This chain connects TRBV6-1 to TRBJ2-7; weak D call: TRBD2 (5 bases). Germline V gene sequence: CDR1 MNHNS, CDR2 SASEGT. V lost 5 bases and J 4 bases, leaving 15 bases between the germline ends. This CDR3 has 14 residues. The CDR3 region is CASSRRTPPYEQYV. The CDR3 DNA sequence: TGTGCCAGCAGTAGACGGACTCCCCCTTACGAGCAGTACGTC.

The chain carries TRBV27 and TRBJ2-7; 9 positions match TRBD2. Unmatched junction bases numbered 6, after V lost 2 bases and J lost 7 bases. Germline lookup yields CDR1 MNHEY and CDR2 SMNVEV (reference sequence). The CDR3 loop spans 14 amino acids. The CDR3 DNA reads as TGTGCCAGCAGTTTAGCGGGGGGGCCGAGGGAGCAGTACTTC. Its translation is CASSLAGGPREQYF.

The chain employs TRBV4-1 and TRBJ1-5; D not certain. V gave up 0 bases and J gave up 6 bases, with 18 bases separating them. The V gene's germline CDR1 is MGHRA and CDR2 YSYEKL. This CDR3 is 17 amino acids long. CDR3 loop: CASSQDGPPLAIQPQHF. The DNA of the CDR3 is TGCGCCAGCAGCCAAGATGGGCCCCCCCTGGCTATTCAGCCCCAGCATTTT.

V gene TRBV27 combines with J gene TRBJ2-7; D may be TRBD1 (6 bases). Germline assignment: CDR1 MNHEY and CDR2 SMNVEV (reference sequence). This CDR3 has 13 residues. V dropped 2 bases and J dropped 4 bases, with 9 bases sitting between them. The CDR3 region has the DNA TGTGCCAGCAGTTTAGCCACAGGGTACGAGCAGTACGTC. Translating gives CASSLATGYEQYV.

The chain links TRBV6-1 to TRBJ1-5, with D unclear. There are 15 residues in the CDR3. Trimming removed 1 base at V and 7 bases at J, with 14 bases between. Looked up from germline, CDR1 is MNHNS and CDR2 is SASEGT. Here the CDR3 reads CASSEDRTTRQPQHF. Written as DNA, the CDR3 is TGTGCCAGCAGTGAAGACCGAACTACCCGGCAGCCCCAGCATTTT.